This T cell receptor (beta chain) stems from a study of blood T cell repertoires in COVID-19. Sequencing was performed with immunoSEQ multiplex PCR; in TCRdb, only in-frame clones are kept and a portion is missing. The sample lists approximately 170,000 clones, roughly 70% occurring once. Germline CDR1 and CDR2: MGHRA and YSYEKL. Trimming cost V 1 base and J 0 bases; bases outside gene matches: 11. The CDR3 spans 18 residues. This chain connects TRBV4-1 to TRBJ1-2, with 7 bases aligning to TRBD1. The sequencing input was peripheral blood. This sequence was found in a woman of 80 years or more with acute or convalescent COVID-19. CDR3: CASSQVGPRQGSNYGYTF. In nucleotides, the CDR3 is TGCGCCAGCAGCCAAGTAGGTCCCAGACAGGGATCTAACTATGGCTACACCTTC.